The 13 T cell receptor beta chains below were found in one sample sequenced in a study of CD8+ T cells in alopecia areata. Treatment noted: oral pan-JAK inhibitor, 5-10 mg twice daily. RNA extraction and reverse transcription yielded cDNA as sequencing template. The repertoire was sequenced with immunoSEQ multiplex PCR; TCRdb's copy has only in-frame clones and lacks some. The sample includes about 160,000 clones, around 71% of them seen just once. The source was CD4+ T cells sorted from blood, collected at week 4, from a patient treated with tofacitinib. The receptors were sampled from a human donor with alopecia areata.

The V and J genes are TRBV29-1 and TRBJ2-3; 9 bases agree with TRBD2. Germline assignment: CDR1 SQVTM and CDR2 ANQGSEA. After removal of 6 bases from V and 4 bases from J, the junction contained 8 bases not matched to a gene. The CDR3 loop spans 14 amino acids. The CDR3 nucleotides are TGCAGCGTCGTGTATAGCGGGGGATCAGATACGCAGTATTTT. Translating it yields CSVVYSGGSDTQYF.

There are a few counts of this clone. The chain employs TRBV30 and TRBJ1-1, with TRBD1 matching over 10 bases. Losses at the gene ends were 1 base for V and 8 bases for J; bases not matched to a gene: 7. The CDR3 totals 14 residues. The V gene's germline CDR1 is GTSNPN and CDR2 SVGIG (reference sequence). The CDR3 nucleotides are TGTGCCTGGAGTGCCTCGGGACAGGGGCTCGAAGCTTTCTTT. It codes for CAWSASGQGLEAFF.

The chain is built from TRBV25-1 and TRBJ2-7; a weak D match, TRBD1 (6 bases). The CDR3 loop spans 13 amino acids. V gave up 6 bases and J gave up 7 bases, with 16 bases separating them. Germline-derived CDR1 and CDR2 are MGHDK and SYGVNS. This CDR3 is CASSPGANLEQYF. The DNA for the CDR3 is TGTGCCAGCAGCCCAGGGGCGAATTTGGAGCAGTACTTC.

This clone appeared a single time. V is TRBV15 and J is TRBJ1-4, with TRBD1 matching over 7 bases. The CDR3 covers 16 residues. The germline V gene has CDR1 LNHNV and CDR2 YYDKDF (reference sequence). V shed 4 bases, J shed 4 bases, and the junction held 9 bases outside the gene matches. The CDR3 DNA reads as TGTGCCACCAGCACTGACCGGGACAGCTTTAATGAAAAACTGTTTTTT. It specifies CATSTDRDSFNEKLFF.

The gene calls are TRBV18 and TRBJ2-1; the D gene is possibly TRBD2 (6 bases). Germline CDR1 KGHSH, CDR2 LQKENI. The CDR3 is made up of 15 amino acids. V was clipped by 8 bases and J by 8 bases, with 22 bases between them. The CDR3 bases are TGTGCCAGCCGACGCGGGACTCGGACATTCGATGAGCAGTTCTTC. Translating it yields CASRRGTRTFDEQFF.

The V gene is TRBV5-1, the J gene TRBJ2-3, with D unresolved. V dropped 5 bases and J dropped 0 bases, with 7 bases sitting between them. The CDR3 is 13 residues long. CDR1 and CDR2 (germline): SGHRS, YFSETQ. CDR3 amino acids: CASRHPSTDTQYF. The DNA for the CDR3 is TGCGCCAGCAGACATCCTAGCACAGATACGCAGTATTTT.

The rearrangement joins TRBV6-5 to TRBJ2-7; TRBD1 aligns across 9 bases. Trimming took 10 bases from V and 3 from J; bases not matched to a gene: 13. The length of the CDR3 is 15 residues. CDR1 is MNHEY and CDR2 is SVGAGI in the germline V gene. CDR3 nucleotide sequence: TGTGCCACCCAGTTACACGGGACAGGGCTCTACGAGCAGTACTTC. The encoded protein is CATQLHGTGLYEQYF.

This rearrangement joins TRBV7-2 to TRBJ2-5; 9 positions match TRBD1. CDR1 is SGHTA, CDR2 FQGNSA, per germline. The CDR3 is made up of 13 amino acids. Trimming removed 7 bases from V and 4 bases from J; junction bases left unmatched: 4. The CDR3 region is CASNRGPGETQYF. CDR3 sequence (DNA): TGTGCCAGCAACAGGGGGCCGGGAGAGACCCAGTACTTC. Filled out from reference TRBV7-2 and TRBJ2-5, the complete variable domain reads GAGVSQSPSNKVTEKGKDVELRCDPISGHTALYWYRQSLGQGLEFLIYFQGNSAPDKSGLPSDRFSAERTGGSVSTLTIQRTQQEDSAVYLCASNRGPGETQYFGPGTRLLVL.

The sample holds a few counts of this clone. The chain is built from TRBV29-1 and TRBJ1-5; D is perhaps TRBD1 (5 bases). CDR1 SQVTM and CDR2 ANQGSEA come from the germline V gene. The length of the CDR3 is 12 residues. With 7 bases removed from V and 5 bases from J, the gap between germline ends came to 12 bases. The CDR3 DNA reads as TGCAGCGCCGGGGACGGCGATCAGCCCCAGCATTTT. It encodes CSAGDGDQPQHF.

The V gene is TRBV5-1, the J gene TRBJ2-3; unclear D gene. V lost 2 bases and J 4 bases, leaving 11 bases between the germline ends. Germline CDR1 reads SGHRS; CDR2 reads YFSETQ. The CDR3 has 14 amino acids. CDR3 sequence: CASSLVGRADTQYF. The CDR3, as DNA: TGCGCCAGCAGCTTAGTTGGTCGGGCAGATACGCAGTATTTT.

V gene TRBV7-2 combines with J gene TRBJ2-3; D possibly corresponds to TRBD1 (5 bases). The CDR3 is made up of 14 amino acids. Trimming shortened V by 5 bases and J by 0 bases, and 9 bases separated the two germline ends. CDR1 SGHTA and CDR2 FQGNSA come from the germline V gene. DNA for the CDR3: TGTGCCAGCAGCAGGGGCCCTAGCACAGATACGCAGTATTTT. Translating gives CASSRGPSTDTQYF.

The V and J genes are TRBV25-1 and TRBJ1-5; 8 nucleotides align to TRBD1. Per the germline V gene, CDR1 is MGHDK and CDR2 is SYGVNS. The V and J ends lost 4 bases and 0 bases, in that order; junction bases with no gene match: 5. The CDR3 contains 16 residues. CDR3 amino acids: CASSAGTGYSNQPQHF. As DNA, the CDR3 is TGTGCCAGCAGTGCCGGGACAGGATATAGCAATCAGCCCCAGCATTTT.

This rearrangement joins TRBV4-2 to TRBJ2-7; TRBD1 aligns across 9 bases. V shed 3 bases and J 3 bases; nucleotides not matched to a gene: 9. This CDR3 is 16 amino acids long. Germline loops: CDR1 LGHNA, CDR2 YNFKEQ. For the CDR3, the DNA is TGTGCCAGCAGCCACCCCCGGGACAGGGTTAACTACGAGCAGTACTTC. This gives the protein CASSHPRDRVNYEQYF.